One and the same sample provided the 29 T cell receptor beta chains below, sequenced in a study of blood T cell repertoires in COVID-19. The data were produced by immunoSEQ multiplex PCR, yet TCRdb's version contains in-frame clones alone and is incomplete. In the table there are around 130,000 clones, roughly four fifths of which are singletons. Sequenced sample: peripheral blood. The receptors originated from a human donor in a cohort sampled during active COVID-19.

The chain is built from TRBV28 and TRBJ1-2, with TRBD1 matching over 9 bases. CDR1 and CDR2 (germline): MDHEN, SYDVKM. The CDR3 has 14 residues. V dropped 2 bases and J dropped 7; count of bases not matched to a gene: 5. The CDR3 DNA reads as TGTGCCAGCAGTTTAATGGGACAGGGAGTTGGCTACACCTTC. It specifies CASSLMGQGVGYTF.

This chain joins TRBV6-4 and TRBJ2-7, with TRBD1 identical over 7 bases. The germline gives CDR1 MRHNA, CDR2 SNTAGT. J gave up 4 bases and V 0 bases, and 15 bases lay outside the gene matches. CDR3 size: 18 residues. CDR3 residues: CASSDSKVPGQAIYEQYF. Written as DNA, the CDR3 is TGTGCCAGCAGTGACTCGAAGGTCCCTGGACAGGCGATTTACGAGCAGTACTTC.

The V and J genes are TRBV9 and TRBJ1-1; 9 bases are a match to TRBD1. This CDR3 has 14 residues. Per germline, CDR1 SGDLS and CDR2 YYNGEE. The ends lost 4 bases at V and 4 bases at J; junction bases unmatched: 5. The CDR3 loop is CASSPRTGVTEAFF. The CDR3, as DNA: TGTGCCAGCAGCCCCAGGACAGGGGTCACTGAAGCTTTCTTT. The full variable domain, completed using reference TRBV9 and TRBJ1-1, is DSGVTQTPKHLITATGQRVTLRCSPRSGDLSVYWYQQSLDQGLQFLIQYYNGEERAKGNILERFSAQQFPDLHSELNLSSLELGDSALYFCASSPRTGVTEAFFGQGTRLTVV.

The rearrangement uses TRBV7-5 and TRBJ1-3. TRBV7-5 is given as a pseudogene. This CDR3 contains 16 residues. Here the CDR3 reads CARSLVRQRSGNTIYF. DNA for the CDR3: TGTGCCAGAAGCTTAGTCCGGCAGAGGTCTGGAAACACCATATATTTT.

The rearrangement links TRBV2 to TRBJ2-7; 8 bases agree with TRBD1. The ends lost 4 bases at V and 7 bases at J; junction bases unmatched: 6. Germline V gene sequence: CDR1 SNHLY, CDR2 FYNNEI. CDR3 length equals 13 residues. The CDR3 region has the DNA TGTGCCAGCAGTGGACAGGGGTTAGAGGAGCAGTACTTC. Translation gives CASSGQGLEEQYF.

CDR3 loop: CASSQTGTNEKLFF. CDR3 DNA: TGTGCCAGCAGTCAGACAGGGACTAATGAAAAACTGTTTTTT. The gene calls are TRBV27 and TRBJ1-4; the match to TRBD1 covers 7 bases. The V gene's germline CDR1 is MNHEY and CDR2 SMNVEV (reference sequence). Trimming at V came to 5 bases and at J to 2 bases, leaving 2 bases not matched to a gene. CDR3 length equals 14 residues. Full variable domain (rest looked up from reference TRBV27 and TRBJ1-4): EAQVTQNPRYLITVTGKKLTVTCSQNMNHEYMSWYRQDPGLGLRQIYYSMNVEVTDKGDVPEGYKVSRKEKRNFPLILESPSPNQTSLYFCASSQTGTNEKLFFGSGTQLSVL.

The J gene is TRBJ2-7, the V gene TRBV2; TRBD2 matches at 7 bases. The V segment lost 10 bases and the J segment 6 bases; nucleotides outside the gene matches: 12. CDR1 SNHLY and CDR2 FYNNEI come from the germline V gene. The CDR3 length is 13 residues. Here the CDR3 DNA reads TGTGCCATCGACGGGGGGAGGCACGCCGAGCAGTACTTC. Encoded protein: CAIDGGRHAEQYF.

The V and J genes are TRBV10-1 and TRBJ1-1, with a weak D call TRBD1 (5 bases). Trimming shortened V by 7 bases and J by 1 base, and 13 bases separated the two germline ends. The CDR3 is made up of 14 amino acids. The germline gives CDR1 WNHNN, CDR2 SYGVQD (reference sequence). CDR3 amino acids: CASTGQGPNTEAFF. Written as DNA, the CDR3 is TGCGCCAGCACCGGGCAGGGCCCGAACACTGAAGCTTTCTTT.

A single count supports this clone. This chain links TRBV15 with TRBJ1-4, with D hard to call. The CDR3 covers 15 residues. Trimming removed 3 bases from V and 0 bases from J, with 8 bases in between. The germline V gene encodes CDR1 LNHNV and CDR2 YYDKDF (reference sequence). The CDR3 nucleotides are TGTGCCACCAGCAGGCGAGGAGCAACTAATGAAAAACTGTTTTTT. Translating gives CATSRRGATNEKLFF.

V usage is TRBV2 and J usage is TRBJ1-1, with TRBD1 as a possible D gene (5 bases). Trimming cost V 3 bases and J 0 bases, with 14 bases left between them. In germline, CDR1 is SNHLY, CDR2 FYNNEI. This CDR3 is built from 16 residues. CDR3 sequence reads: CASSDRVGPMNTEAFF. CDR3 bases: TGTGCCAGCAGTGACAGGGTTGGCCCCATGAACACTGAAGCTTTCTTT.

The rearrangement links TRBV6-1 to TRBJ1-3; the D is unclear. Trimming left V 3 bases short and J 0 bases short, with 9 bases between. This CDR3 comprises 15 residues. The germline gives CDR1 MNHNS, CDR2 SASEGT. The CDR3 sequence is CASSEDWSSGNTIYF. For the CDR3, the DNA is TGTGCCAGCAGTGAGGACTGGAGCTCTGGAAACACCATATATTTT.

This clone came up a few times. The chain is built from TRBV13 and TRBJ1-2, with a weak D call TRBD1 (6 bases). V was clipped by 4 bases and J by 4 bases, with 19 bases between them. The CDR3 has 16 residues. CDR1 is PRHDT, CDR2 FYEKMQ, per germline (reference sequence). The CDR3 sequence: CASSSIRDIGGYGYTF. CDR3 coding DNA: TGTGCCAGCAGCTCTATACGGGACATCGGAGGCTATGGCTACACCTTC. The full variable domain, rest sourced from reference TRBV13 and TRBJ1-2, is AAGVIQSPRHLIKEKRETATLKCYPIPRHDTVYWYQQGPGQDPQFLISFYEKMQSDKGSIPDRFSAQQFSDYHSELNMSSLELGDSALYFCASSSIRDIGGYGYTFGSGTRLTVV.

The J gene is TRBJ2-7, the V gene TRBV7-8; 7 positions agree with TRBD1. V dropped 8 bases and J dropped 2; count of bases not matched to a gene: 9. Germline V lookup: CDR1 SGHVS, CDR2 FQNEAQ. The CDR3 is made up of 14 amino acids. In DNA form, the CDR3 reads TGTGCCAGCGCCGAGCGGACAGGACCCTACGAGCAGTACTTC. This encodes CASAERTGPYEQYF.

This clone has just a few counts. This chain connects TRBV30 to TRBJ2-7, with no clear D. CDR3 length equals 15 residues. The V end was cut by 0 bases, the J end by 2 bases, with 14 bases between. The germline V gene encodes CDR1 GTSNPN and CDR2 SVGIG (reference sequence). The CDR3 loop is CAWSVGGQVPYEQYF. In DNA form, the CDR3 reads TGTGCCTGGAGTGTCGGTGGGCAGGTTCCCTACGAGCAGTACTTC.

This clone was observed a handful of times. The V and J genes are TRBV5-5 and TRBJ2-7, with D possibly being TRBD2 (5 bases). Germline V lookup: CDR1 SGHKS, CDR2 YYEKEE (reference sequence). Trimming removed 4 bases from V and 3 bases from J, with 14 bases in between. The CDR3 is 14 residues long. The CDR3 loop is CASSPEENRYEQYF. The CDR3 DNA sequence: TGTGCCAGCAGCCCGGAGGAGAACCGCTACGAGCAGTACTTC.

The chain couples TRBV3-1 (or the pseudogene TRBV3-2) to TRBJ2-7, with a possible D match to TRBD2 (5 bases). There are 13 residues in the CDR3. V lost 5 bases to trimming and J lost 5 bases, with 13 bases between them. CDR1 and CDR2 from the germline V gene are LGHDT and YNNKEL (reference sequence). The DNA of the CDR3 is TGTGCCAGCAGCATAAGCCCTAGCCACGAGCAGTACTTC. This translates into CASSISPSHEQYF.

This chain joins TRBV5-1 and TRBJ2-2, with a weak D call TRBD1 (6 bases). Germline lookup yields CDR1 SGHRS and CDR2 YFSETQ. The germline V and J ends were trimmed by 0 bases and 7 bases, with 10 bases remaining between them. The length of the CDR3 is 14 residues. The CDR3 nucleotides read TGCGCCAGCAGCTTGGACAGGGAAAACGGGGAGCTGTTTTTT. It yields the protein CASSLDRENGELFF.

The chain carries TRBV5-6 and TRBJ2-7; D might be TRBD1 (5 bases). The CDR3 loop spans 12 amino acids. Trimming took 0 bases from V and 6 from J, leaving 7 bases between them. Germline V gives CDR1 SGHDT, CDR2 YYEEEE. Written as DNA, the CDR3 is TGTGCCAGCAGCTTGGTAGGGGTCGAGCAGTACTTC. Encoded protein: CASSLVGVEQYF.

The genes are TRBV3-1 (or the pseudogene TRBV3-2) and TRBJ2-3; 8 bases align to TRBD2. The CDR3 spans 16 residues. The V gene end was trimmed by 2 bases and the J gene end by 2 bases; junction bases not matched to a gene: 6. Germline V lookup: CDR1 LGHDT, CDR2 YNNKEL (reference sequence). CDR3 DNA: TGTGCCAGCAGCCAAAGAGGCGGGGGGATCACAGATACGCAGTATTTT. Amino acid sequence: CASSQRGGGITDTQYF.

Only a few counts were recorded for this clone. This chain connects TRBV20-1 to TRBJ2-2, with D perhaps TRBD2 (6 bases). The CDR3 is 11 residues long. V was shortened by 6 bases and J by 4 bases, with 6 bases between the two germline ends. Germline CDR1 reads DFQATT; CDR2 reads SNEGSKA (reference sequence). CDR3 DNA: TGCAGTGCGCGGGGCACCGGGGAGCTGTTTTTT. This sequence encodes CSARGTGELFF.

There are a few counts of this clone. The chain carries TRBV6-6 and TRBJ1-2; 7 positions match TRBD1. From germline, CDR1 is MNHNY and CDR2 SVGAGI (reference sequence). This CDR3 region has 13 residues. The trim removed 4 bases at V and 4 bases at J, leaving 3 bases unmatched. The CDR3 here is CASSSGQSYGYTF. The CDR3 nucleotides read TGTGCCAGCAGTTCGGGACAGTCCTATGGCTACACCTTC.

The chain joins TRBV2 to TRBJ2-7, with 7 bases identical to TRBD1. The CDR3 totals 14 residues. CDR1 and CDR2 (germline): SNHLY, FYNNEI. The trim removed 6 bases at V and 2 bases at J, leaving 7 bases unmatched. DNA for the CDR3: TGTGCCAGCAGAGGGATCAGGGGGACCTACGAGCAGTACTTC. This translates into CASRGIRGTYEQYF.

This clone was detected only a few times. CDR3 DNA: TGTGCCAGCAGCCCCTGGACAGGGAGGACTGAAGCTTTCTTT. It specifies CASSPWTGRTEAFF. This chain joins TRBV3-1 (or the pseudogene TRBV3-2) and TRBJ1-1; 8 positions match TRBD1. CDR1 is LGHDT and CDR2 is YNNKEL in the germline V gene (reference sequence). The CDR3 is made up of 14 amino acids. The ends lost 4 bases at V and 5 bases at J; junction bases unmatched: 6.

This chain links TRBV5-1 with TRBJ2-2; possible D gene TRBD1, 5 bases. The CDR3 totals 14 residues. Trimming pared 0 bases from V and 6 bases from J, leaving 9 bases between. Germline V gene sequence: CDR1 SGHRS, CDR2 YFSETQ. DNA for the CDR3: TGCGCCAGCAGCTTGGACAGGTTGGCCGGGGAGCTGTTTTTT. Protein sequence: CASSLDRLAGELFF. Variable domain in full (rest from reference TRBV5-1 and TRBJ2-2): KAGVTQTPRYLIKTRGQQVTLSCSPISGHRSVSWYQQTPGQGLQFLFEYFSETQRNKGNFPGRFSGRQFSNSRSEMNVSTLELGDSALYLCASSLDRLAGELFFGEGSRLTVL.

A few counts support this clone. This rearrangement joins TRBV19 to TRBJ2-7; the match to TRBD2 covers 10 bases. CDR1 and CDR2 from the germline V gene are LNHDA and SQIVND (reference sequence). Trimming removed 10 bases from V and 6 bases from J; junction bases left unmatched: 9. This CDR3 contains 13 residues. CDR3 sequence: CATGTSVRGEQYF. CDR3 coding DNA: TGTGCCACCGGGACTAGCGTTCGGGGCGAGCAGTACTTC.

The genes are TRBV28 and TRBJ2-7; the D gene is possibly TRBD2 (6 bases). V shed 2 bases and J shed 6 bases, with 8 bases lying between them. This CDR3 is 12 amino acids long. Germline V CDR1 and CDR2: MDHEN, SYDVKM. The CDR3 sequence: CASSLAEGEQYF. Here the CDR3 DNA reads TGTGCCAGCAGTTTAGCGGAGGGCGAGCAGTACTTC.

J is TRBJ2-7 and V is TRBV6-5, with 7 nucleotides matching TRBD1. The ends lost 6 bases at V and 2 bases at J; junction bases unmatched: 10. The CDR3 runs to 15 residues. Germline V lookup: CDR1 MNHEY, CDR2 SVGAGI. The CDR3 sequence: CASRAYWTGTYEQYF. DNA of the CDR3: TGTGCCAGCAGGGCCTATTGGACAGGTACCTACGAGCAGTACTTC.

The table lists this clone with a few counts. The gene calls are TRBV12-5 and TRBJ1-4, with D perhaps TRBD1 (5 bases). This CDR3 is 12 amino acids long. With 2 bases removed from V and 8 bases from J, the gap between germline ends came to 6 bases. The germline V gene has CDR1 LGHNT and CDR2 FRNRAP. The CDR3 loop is CASGLRTEKLFF. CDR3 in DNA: TGTGCTAGTGGTTTGCGGACAGAAAAACTGTTTTTT.

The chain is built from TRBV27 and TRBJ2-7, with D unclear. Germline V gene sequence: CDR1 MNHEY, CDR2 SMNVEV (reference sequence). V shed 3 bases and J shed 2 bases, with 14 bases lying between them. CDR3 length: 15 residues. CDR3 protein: CASSFGSTLPYEQYF. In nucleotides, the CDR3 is TGTGCCAGCAGTTTTGGGTCGACTCTCCCCTACGAGCAGTACTTC.